Following are 2 T cell receptor beta chains from one sample sequenced in a study of blood T cell repertoires in COVID-19. Sequencing used immunoSEQ multiplex PCR; TCRdb keeps in-frame clones, though not all of them. The data show 250,000 to 300,000 clones, with more than 85% seen just once and about 5.2% held by the top ten. The sequenced sample was peripheral blood. The receptors here all came from a woman between 55 and 75 years old with COVID-19, enrolled during active disease.

The chain combines TRBV4-1 with TRBJ2-2; the D is unclear. This CDR3 region has 17 residues. Germline CDR1 and CDR2: MGHRA and YSYEKL. The V and J ends lost 0 bases and 3 bases respectively, with 14 bases between them. The CDR3 DNA is TGCGCCAGCAGCCAAGATCTTCAGCGCAGATACACCGGGGAGCTGTTTTTT. This codes for CASSQDLQRRYTGELFF.

This clone was counted once. The CDR3 spells CASSLGMGAPYGYTF. CDR3 DNA: TGCGCCAGCAGCTTGGGCATGGGGGCACCCTATGGCTACACCTTC. The chain uses TRBV5-1 and TRBJ1-2; tentative D call: TRBD1 (6 bases). This CDR3 is 15 amino acids long. V lost 0 bases to trimming and J lost 4 bases, with 13 bases between them. CDR1 SGHRS and CDR2 YFSETQ come from the germline V gene.